One sample yielded the 11 T cell receptor beta chains listed below, sequenced in a study of beta chain features in type 1 diabetes. Study-wide findings and caveats: Shortening that was moderate but significant affected the TCRB CDR3s of Type 1 diabetes patients in all four CD4+ subsets.

The isolated RNA, all of it, was reverse transcribed, so expressed TCRB transcripts were what got sequenced. Measured with immunoSEQ multiplex PCR; TCRdb has only the in-frame clones, and not every one. The data contain around 130,000 clones, approximately 10% of them singletons. These receptors lack a known antigen. The sequenced sample consisted of central memory CD4+ T cells from blood. Receptors originate from a man aged 25 to 40 with type 1 diabetes.

This clone was seen a handful of times. The chain recombines TRBV5-3 with TRBJ2-6; D is undetermined. TRBV5-3 is recorded as an ORF, its role being uncertain. Trimming removed 8 bases from V and 0 bases from J, with 6 bases in between. CDR3 length equals 13 residues. The CDR3 nucleotides read TGTGCCAGCTTATCCTCTGGGGCCAACGTCCTGACTTTC. It encodes CASLSSGANVLTF.

This chain joins TRBV4-2 and TRBJ1-2; weak D call: TRBD1 (5 bases). Per the germline V gene, CDR1 is LGHNA and CDR2 is YNFKEQ. This CDR3 region has 15 residues. The V and J ends lost 0 bases and 5 bases respectively, with 13 bases between them. For the CDR3, the DNA is TGTGCCAGCAGCCAAGATGAGGGCCGGGGGTATGGCTACACCTTC. Translating gives CASSQDEGRGYGYTF.

The rearrangement joins TRBV9 to TRBJ2-3, with TRBD2 identical over 7 bases. The germline V gene has CDR1 SGDLS and CDR2 YYNGEE. Trimming took 1 base from V and 2 from J; bases not matched to a gene: 10. The CDR3 consists of 17 residues. In nucleotides, the CDR3 is TGTGCCAGCAGCGTAAATCTGGCTAGCGGAGCCACAGATACGCAGTATTTT. It yields the protein CASSVNLASGATDTQYF.

This clone was picked up a small number of times. Sequence at one end of the junction differs from germline and may be a read error. The chain recombines TRBV5-4 with TRBJ2-1; tentative D call: TRBD2 (6 bases). Germline V gene sequence: CDR1 SGHNT, CDR2 YYREEE (reference sequence). The CDR3 contains 16 residues. CDR3 amino acids: CASSQEGFASYNEQFF. The CDR3 bases are TGCGCCAGCAGCCAGGAGGGGTTTGCCTCCTACAATGAGCAGTTCTTC.

This sequence joins TRBV5-1 and TRBJ2-1; perhaps TRBD1 as D (5 bases). From germline, CDR1 is SGHRS and CDR2 YFSETQ. The ends were cut back, 5 bases at V and 0 bases at J, with 9 bases in the middle. This CDR3 is built from 14 residues. CDR3 sequence reads: CASRMTVSYNEQFF. CDR3 DNA: TGCGCCAGCAGGATGACAGTCTCCTACAATGAGCAGTTCTTC.

This clone occurred a few times. V usage is TRBV2 and J usage is TRBJ1-2, with a weak D call TRBD1 (5 bases). The V end lost 4 bases, the J end lost 8 bases, and 17 bases lay between the germline ends. Germline CDR1 is SNHLY and CDR2 is FYNNEI. The CDR3 runs to 14 residues. The DNA of the CDR3 is TGTGCCAGCAGTGGGGGAAGGGGTGACTTAGGCTACACCTTC. Its translation: CASSGGRGDLGYTF.

This clone was seen a few times. J is TRBJ1-2 and V is TRBV18; 8 nucleotides align to TRBD1. V lost 0 bases to trimming and J lost 7 bases; unmatched junction nucleotides: 4. Germline CDR1 reads KGHSH; CDR2 reads LQKENI. The CDR3 consists of 14 residues. CDR3 protein: CASSPPDRDRGYTF. In DNA, the CDR3 is TGTGCCAGCTCACCACCGGACAGGGACCGTGGCTACACCTTC.

This clone was counted a few times. The V gene is TRBV2, the J gene TRBJ2-1; TRBD2 matches 14 bases. The CDR3 length is 13 residues. V dropped 8 bases and J dropped 10; count of bases not matched to a gene: 4. CDR1 and CDR2 (germline): SNHLY, FYNNEI. CDR3 residues: CASGLAGGREQFF. The CDR3 coding sequence is TGTGCCAGCGGACTAGCGGGGGGTCGGGAGCAGTTCTTC.

This clone was seen more than once but under ten times. In the same sample, other DNA sequences code for this CDR3. The chain uses TRBV5-4 and TRBJ2-5; D is undetermined. Deletions cut 0 bases from V and 2 bases from J, with 8 bases between. Germline lookup yields CDR1 SGHNT and CDR2 YYREEE (reference sequence). CDR3 length: 14 amino acids. For the CDR3, the DNA is TGTGCCAGCAGCTTGGCGTCCAGGCAAGAGACCCAGTACTTC. As protein: CASSLASRQETQYF. Full variable domain (outside the CDR3, taken from reference TRBV5-4 and TRBJ2-5): ETGVTQSPTHLIKTRGQQVTLRCSSQSGHNTVSWYQQALGQGPQFIFQYYREEENGRGNFPPRFSGLQFPNYSSELNVNALELDDSALYLCASSLASRQETQYFGPGTRLLVL.

The chain joins TRBV20-1 to TRBJ1-1, with 7 bases fitting TRBD1. Germline-derived CDR1 and CDR2 are DFQATT and SNEGSKA (reference sequence). The CDR3 extends over 11 amino acids. The CDR3 DNA is TGCAGACTGACAGGGAGGACTGAAGCTTTCTTT. Its translation: CRLTGRTEAFF.

This clone was counted ten times or more. The chain employs TRBV7-2 and TRBJ2-3, with TRBD2 identical over 9 bases. J was trimmed by 2 bases and V by 5 bases; bases with no gene match: 5. The CDR3 length is 15 residues. Germline values: CDR1 SGHTA, CDR2 FQGNSA. Here the CDR3 reads CASSRRGGNTDTQYF. The CDR3 bases are TGTGCCAGCAGCCGGCGGGGGGGAAACACAGATACGCAGTATTTT. Looking up the rest from reference TRBV7-2 and TRBJ2-3 gives the full variable domain: GAGVSQSPSNKVTEKGKDVELRCDPISGHTALYWYRQSLGQGLEFLIYFQGNSAPDKSGLPSDRFSAERTGGSVSTLTIQRTQQEDSAVYLCASSRRGGNTDTQYFGPGTRLTVL.